This entry lists 3 T cell receptor beta chains sequenced from one sample in a study of radiotherapy plus CTLA-4 blockade in lung cancer. This table comes from immunoSEQ multiplex PCR, and its TCRdb copy is limited to in-frame clones, with some not included. This table holds 85,000 to 95,000 clones, roughly 80% found once. The input for sequencing was peripheral blood, taken from a patient treated with radiotherapy plus ipilimumab. These receptors were taken from a human donor with non-small cell lung cancer that progressed on radiotherapy plus ipilimumab.

The chain uses TRBV19 and TRBJ1-2; 8 bases map to TRBD1. After removal of 3 bases from V and 2 bases from J, the junction contained 14 bases not matched to a gene. The CDR3 runs to 18 residues. CDR1 and CDR2 from the germline V gene are LNHDA and SQIVND (reference sequence). CDR3 sequence: CASSIPFPTRTGNYGYTF. The CDR3 nucleotides are TGTGCCAGTAGTATCCCCTTCCCCACTCGGACAGGGAACTATGGCTACACCTTC.

This rearrangement joins TRBV10-3 to TRBJ2-2; 9 bases agree with TRBD2. The CDR3 length is 18 residues. With 4 bases clipped from V and 0 bases from J, the junction kept 9 bases outside the gene matches. Germline CDR1 ENHRY, CDR2 SYGVKD. The CDR3 bases are TGTGCCATCAGTGCTCTACCAACTAGCGGGTCGAACACCGGGGAGCTGTTTTTT. It encodes CAISALPTSGSNTGELFF.

The chain uses TRBV19 and TRBJ2-1; a weak D match, TRBD2 (6 bases). Looked up from germline, CDR1 is LNHDA and CDR2 is SQIVND (reference sequence). The V end lost 3 bases, the J end lost 8 bases, and 14 bases lay between the germline ends. The CDR3 is made up of 14 amino acids. The CDR3 is CASSITGEGDEQFF. As DNA, the CDR3 is TGTGCCAGTAGTATCACGGGAGAGGGCGATGAGCAGTTCTTC.